A single sample is the source of the 3 T cell receptor beta chains below, sequenced in a study of cytotoxic CD8 clonotypes in ibrutinib-treated CLL. Profiling relied on immunoSEQ multiplex PCR, and the TCRdb table lists in-frame clones only, not all of them. The table lists some 50,000 clones, around 55% of them singletons. Sequenced here: PBMCs, sampled after 24 months of ibrutinib treatment. Receptor source: a human donor with chronic lymphocytic leukemia.

The genes are TRBV7-2 and TRBJ2-5, with TRBD2 identical over 7 bases. V lost 5 bases and J lost 4; bases outside the gene matches: 16. The CDR3 is made up of 17 amino acids. Germline V CDR1 and CDR2: SGHTA, FQGNSA. CDR3 loop: CASSPDPPGGVLETQYF. The CDR3 DNA follows: TGTGCCAGCAGCCCGGACCCCCCGGGAGGAGTATTAGAGACCCAGTACTTC.

The rearrangement uses TRBV20-1 and TRBJ1-2; TRBD1 is a possible D gene (5 bases). The CDR3 length is 11 residues. CDR1 is DFQATT and CDR2 is SNEGSKA in the germline V gene (reference sequence). The CDR3 region is CRSDLGGGYTF. In DNA form, the CDR3 reads TGCAGATCCGACCTGGGGGGTGGCTACACCTTC.

This clone showed up just a few times. The chain couples TRBV19 to TRBJ1-6; possible D gene TRBD1, 5 bases. This CDR3 comprises 15 residues. Trimming stripped 2 bases from V and 7 bases from J, with 12 bases between. Germline V lookup: CDR1 LNHDA, CDR2 SQIVND (reference sequence). The CDR3, as DNA: TGTGCCAGTAGTATAACCGGGACGGGAAATTCACCCCTCCACTTT. Its translation: CASSITGTGNSPLHF.